These 25 T cell receptor beta chains came from one sample sequenced in a study of cytomegalovirus exposure and HLA in healthy donors. 13 Jbeta primers and 60 Vbeta primers were used for the PCR. Clones were sequenced by immunoSEQ multiplex PCR, and TCRdb holds only the in-frame ones, with some missing. The table lists about 200,000 clones, roughly 80% of them singletons. Specimen: PBMCs. Source of these receptors: a girl aged 2-10 years in good health and CMV-seronegative.

The V and J genes are TRBV19 and TRBJ2-7, with D tentatively TRBD1 (5 bases). V was shortened by 6 bases and J by 2 bases, with 17 bases between the two germline ends. This CDR3 spans 15 amino acids. Germline CDR1 reads LNHDA; CDR2 reads SQIVND (reference sequence). The CDR3: CASRAAGDSPYEQYF. In nucleotides, the CDR3 is TGTGCCAGTAGGGCCGCCGGTGACAGTCCCTACGAGCAGTACTTC.

CDR3 protein: CSATVDETQYF. CDR3 coding DNA: TGCAGTGCTACGGTTGATGAGACCCAGTACTTC. The V call is TRBV20-1, the J call TRBJ2-5, with unresolved D. V was clipped by 4 bases and J by 5 bases, with 8 bases between them. Germline V gene sequence: CDR1 DFQATT, CDR2 SNEGSKA (reference sequence). This CDR3 is 11 amino acids long.

The chain recombines TRBV4-1 with TRBJ2-1; 8 bases are shared with TRBD2. From germline, CDR1 is MGHRA and CDR2 YSYEKL. V was pared by 0 bases and J by 12 bases, with 10 bases of the junction left unmatched. The CDR3 is 15 residues long. The CDR3 reads CASSQEMAGGLRQFF. The CDR3 DNA is TGCGCCAGCAGCCAAGAAATGGCGGGAGGTCTTCGGCAGTTCTTC.

This sequence joins TRBV9 and TRBJ1-4; the D is unclear. The ends were cut back, 4 bases at V and 0 bases at J, with 16 bases in the middle. There are 17 residues in the CDR3. In germline, CDR1 is SGDLS, CDR2 YYNGEE. CDR3 loop: CASSPHGFQSTNEKLFF. The CDR3, as DNA: TGTGCCAGCAGCCCCCACGGGTTCCAGTCAACTAATGAAAAACTGTTTTTT. Full variable domain (outside the CDR3, taken from reference TRBV9 and TRBJ1-4): DSGVTQTPKHLITATGQRVTLRCSPRSGDLSVYWYQQSLDQGLQFLIQYYNGEERAKGNILERFSAQQFPDLHSELNLSSLELGDSALYFCASSPHGFQSTNEKLFFGSGTQLSVL.

This clone was recorded a few times. V usage is TRBV9 and J usage is TRBJ2-1, with 13 nucleotides matching TRBD2. This CDR3 comprises 15 residues. Trimming took 4 bases from V and 8 from J; bases not matched to a gene: 6. CDR1 and CDR2 from the germline V gene are SGDLS and YYNGEE. CDR3 in amino acids: CASSTFGLAGDEQFF. CDR3 DNA sequence: TGTGCCAGCAGCACCTTTGGACTAGCGGGGGATGAGCAGTTCTTC.

CDR3 in amino acids: CASSWDYQGSNEQFF. The DNA for the CDR3 is TGTGCCAGCAGCTGGGACTACCAAGGATCGAATGAGCAGTTCTTC. J is TRBJ2-1 and V is TRBV5-4; 7 bases match TRBD2. Germline values: CDR1 SGHNT, CDR2 YYREEE (reference sequence). This CDR3 is 15 amino acids long. V trimming: 3 bases; J trimming: 7 bases; junction bases outside the gene matches: 10.

CDR3 coding DNA: TGTGCCAGCAGTACCGGACAGGGTCCCTACGAAGCTTTCTTT. It specifies CASSTGQGPYEAFF. This chain uses TRBV6-5 with TRBJ1-1; 8 positions match TRBD1. The CDR3 loop spans 14 amino acids. The ends lost 5 bases at V and 8 bases at J; junction bases unmatched: 10. Germline V gene sequence: CDR1 MNHEY, CDR2 SVGAGI.

The rearrangement uses TRBV30 and TRBJ2-1, with 11 bases matching TRBD2. Trimming at V came to 8 bases and at J to 6 bases, leaving 21 bases not matched to a gene. The germline V gene has CDR1 GTSNPN and CDR2 SVGIG (reference sequence). This CDR3 has 18 amino acids. This CDR3 is CALMDAEGWTSGFNEQFF. The DNA for the CDR3 is TGTGCCCTGATGGACGCAGAGGGTTGGACTAGCGGGTTCAATGAGCAGTTCTTC.

The chain recombines TRBV5-6 with TRBJ1-2, with 9 bases identical to TRBD1. Germline lookup yields CDR1 SGHDT and CDR2 YYEEEE. After removal of 4 bases from V and 8 bases from J, the junction contained 6 bases not matched to a gene. The CDR3 sequence is 13 residues long. CDR3 amino acids: CASSVGTGTGYTF. The CDR3 nucleotides read TGTGCCAGCAGCGTAGGGACAGGGACCGGCTACACCTTC.

The V and J genes are TRBV30 and TRBJ2-1; the D is unclear. The V end lost 0 bases, the J end lost 7 bases, and 4 bases lay between the germline ends. Germline V gene lookup returns CDR1 GTSNPN and CDR2 SVGIG (reference sequence). The CDR3 runs 11 residues. As DNA, the CDR3 is TGTGCCTGGAGTGTACAAAATGAGCAGTTCTTC. Translating gives CAWSVQNEQFF.

In its sample, this clone was seen a few times. At one of its ends the junction is not consistent with the germline gene, which may arise from a read error. The chain uses TRBV18 and TRBJ1-1; D gene ambiguous. This CDR3 is built from 12 residues. CDR1 and CDR2 from the germline V gene are KGHSH and LQKENI. The CDR3 here is CASSPQLTEAFF. Written as DNA, the CDR3 is TGTGCCAGCTCGCCACAGCTCACTGAAGCTTTCTTT.

Only a few counts were recorded for this clone. This same CDR3 is encoded by further DNA sequences in the sample. The chain joins TRBV6-6 to TRBJ1-1; 7 nucleotides line up with TRBD1. The CDR3 totals 14 residues. Germline V gene lookup returns CDR1 MNHNY and CDR2 SVGAGI (reference sequence). Trimming at V came to 4 bases and at J to 0 bases, leaving 2 bases not matched to a gene. In DNA, the CDR3 is TGTGCCAGCAGTTGGGGACAGCTGAACACTGAAGCTTTCTTT. As protein: CASSWGQLNTEAFF.

This chain joins TRBV6-4 and TRBJ2-3; 7 bases are a match to TRBD2. The junction had 3 bases not matched to a gene; V was cut back by 0 bases and J by 3 bases. The germline CDR1 and CDR2 sequences are MRHNA and SNTAGT. There are 15 residues in the CDR3. CDR3 in amino acids: CASSDSPGGTDTQYF. The CDR3 region has the DNA TGTGCCAGCAGTGACTCGCCGGGAGGTACAGATACGCAGTATTTT.

This clone is a singleton in its sample. V is TRBV4-1 and J is TRBJ2-3, with TRBD2 as a possible D gene (6 bases). Trimming took off 8 bases at V and 0 bases at J, with 9 bases between the two ends. CDR3 length: 13 residues. Germline values: CDR1 MGHRA, CDR2 YSYEKL. The chain's CDR3 is CASRSGSTDTQYF. The CDR3 nucleotides read TGCGCCAGCCGGAGCGGGAGCACAGATACGCAGTATTTT.

The chain has TRBV6-6 and TRBJ1-3, with 9 bases matching TRBD1. The CDR3 runs 15 residues. Germline V lookup: CDR1 MNHNY, CDR2 SVGAGI (reference sequence). With 5 bases clipped from V and 4 bases from J, the junction kept 6 bases outside the gene matches. CDR3 residues: CASSIGTGSGNTIYF. DNA for the CDR3: TGTGCCAGCAGTATAGGGACAGGGTCCGGAAACACCATATATTTT.

This chain links TRBV5-1 with TRBJ1-4; TRBD1 agrees at 7 bases. The V gene end was trimmed by 0 bases and the J gene end by 7 bases; junction bases not matched to a gene: 6. Germline CDR1 reads SGHRS; CDR2 reads YFSETQ. CDR3 length equals 15 residues. The DNA of the CDR3 is TGCGCCAGCAGCTTGGGCAGGGGGGTGATTGAAAAACTGTTTTTT. Amino acids: CASSLGRGVIEKLFF.

The chain joins TRBV10-2 to TRBJ1-2; D call uncertain. The CDR3 spans 12 residues. The V and J ends lost 3 bases and 8 bases respectively, with 10 bases between them. From germline, CDR1 is WSHSY and CDR2 SAAADI. CDR3 bases: TGCGCCAGCAGTGATGGAGACGGCGGCTACACCTTC. Translation: CASSDGDGGYTF.

The chain is built from TRBV6-5 and TRBJ1-1; maybe TRBD1 (5 bases). The CDR3 sequence is 14 residues long. Per the germline V gene, CDR1 is MNHEY and CDR2 is SVGAGI. V lost 6 bases and J lost 0, with 11 bases in between. CDR3 region: CASRTTDMNTEAFF. CDR3 coding DNA: TGTGCCAGCAGGACGACAGATATGAACACTGAAGCTTTCTTT.

This rearrangement joins TRBV5-4 to TRBJ1-1; D may be TRBD1 (5 bases). Germline V CDR1 and CDR2: SGHNT, YYREEE (reference sequence). V lost 2 bases and J 4 bases, leaving 18 bases between the germline ends. The CDR3 has 16 amino acids. This chain's CDR3 is CASSFFGGGAGTEAFF. CDR3 DNA: TGTGCCAGCAGCTTTTTTGGAGGAGGGGCAGGCACTGAAGCTTTCTTT.

The J gene is TRBJ2-7, the V gene TRBV9; D unresolved. Trimming took 4 bases from V and 7 from J, leaving 21 bases between them. The CDR3 contains 15 residues. Germline CDR1 reads SGDLS; CDR2 reads YYNGEE. The CDR3 region is CASSPRSTVILEQYF. The DNA of the CDR3 is TGTGCCAGCAGCCCAAGAAGTACGGTAATTTTAGAGCAGTACTTC.

The CDR3, as DNA: TGTGCCTACGGGACACCCACCGGGGAGCTGTTTTTT. It yields the protein CAYGTPTGELFF. This sequence joins TRBV5-8 and TRBJ2-2, with a possible D match to TRBD1 (6 bases). V gave up 10 bases and J gave up 4 bases, with 11 bases separating them. The CDR3 sequence is 12 residues long. The V gene's germline CDR1 is SGHTS and CDR2 YDEGEE.

The chain joins TRBV6-5 to TRBJ1-2, with D perhaps TRBD1 (5 bases). The CDR3 has 13 amino acids. V lost 11 bases to trimming and J lost 1 base, with 14 bases between them. CDR1 and CDR2 (germline): MNHEY, SVGAGI. CDR3 loop: CAAVGGVNYGYTF. CDR3 nucleotide sequence: TGTGCCGCAGTCGGGGGGGTTAACTATGGCTACACCTTC.

The chain uses TRBV6-1 and TRBJ1-5, with D maybe TRBD1 (5 bases). V gave up 4 bases and J gave up 6 bases, with 16 bases separating them. Germline V CDR1 and CDR2: MNHNS, SASEGT. The CDR3 has 15 residues. This CDR3 reads CASSAPGRAPQPQHF. CDR3 sequence (DNA): TGTGCCAGCAGTGCACCAGGCAGGGCCCCTCAGCCCCAGCATTTT.

This chain joins TRBV7-9 and TRBJ1-2; D is uncertain. Trimming took off 5 bases at V and 0 bases at J, with 19 bases between the two ends. Per the germline V gene, CDR1 is SEHNR and CDR2 is FQNEAQ (reference sequence). The CDR3 is 17 amino acids. DNA of the CDR3: TGTGCCAGCAGCCCTCCCGACTTCCAAGGTCCTAACTATGGCTACACCTTC. Encoded protein: CASSPPDFQGPNYGYTF.

The chain joins TRBV27 to TRBJ1-1; perhaps TRBD1 as D (5 bases). CDR3 length: 14 residues. The germline V gene has CDR1 MNHEY and CDR2 SMNVEV (reference sequence). V lost 5 bases and J lost 5, with 15 bases in between. CDR3: CASSVQAGGTEAFF. DNA for the CDR3: TGTGCCAGCAGTGTCCAAGCGGGGGGGACTGAAGCTTTCTTT.